The T cell receptor beta chain described here comes from a study of identical twins. Unique molecular identifiers were present on the cDNA, and a universal primer site came from template switching. Each CDR3 protein is one row after TCRdb ran MiXCR on the 5' RACE reads. The repertoire has roughly 480,000 distinct CDR3 sequences, 24% of them found once; the top ten carry about 2.9%. This clonotype has only a few counts. Only healthy Caucasians were included as donors. The same data also went into a second study, on T cells expressing NK-cell markers. From that study: The dominant NKG2C+ clonotypes represented about 1.0-7.5% of CD8+ T cells in more than five donors.

Sequenced material: CD4+ T cells sorted from blood. This TCR came from a woman between 18 and 30 years old in good health.

CDR3 amino acids: CASSLQRSLISEQYF. The CDR3 DNA reads TGTGCCAGCAGCTTACAGCGGAGCCTTATATCCGAGCAGTACTTC. The V call is TRBV7-8, the J call TRBJ2-7; the D gene is possibly TRBD2 (5 bases). The CDR3 extends over 15 amino acids. With 2 bases removed from V and 6 bases from J, the gap between germline ends came to 17 bases. Germline CDR1 SGHVS, CDR2 FQNEAQ.